This T cell receptor beta chain was sequenced during a study of radiotherapy plus CTLA-4 blockade in lung cancer. At the level of the study: Objective responses were seen in around 18% of patients, disease control in more than 30%.

The V gene's germline CDR1 is SGHRS and CDR2 YFSETQ. Trimming removed 1 base at V and 6 bases at J, with 18 bases between. CDR3 length: 16 amino acids. Focal radiation was given together with CTLA-4 blockade (ipilimumab) to patients with chemo-refractory metastatic non-small-cell lung cancer. The data were produced by immunoSEQ multiplex PCR, yet TCRdb's version contains in-frame clones alone and is incomplete. Seen here are over 80,000 clones, about 88% observed once, and the top ten hold 15% to 20%. General study findings and limits: According to reports, early shifts in blood T cell clones, alongside interferon-beta, forecast response most accurately.

Of note for this clone: Its antigen is unknown.

The clonotype originates from a human donor with non-small cell lung cancer that progressed on radiotherapy plus ipilimumab. The chain uses TRBV5-1 and TRBJ2-3; weak D call: TRBD2 (6 bases). The input for sequencing was peripheral blood, taken from a patient treated with radiotherapy plus ipilimumab. CDR3 nucleotide sequence: TGCGCCAGCAGCTTGATGGGTACGGGAGTATACGATACGCAGTATTTT. Protein sequence: CASSLMGTGVYDTQYF.